This T cell receptor (beta chain) came from a study of CD8+CD57+ T cells in acquired aplastic anemia. The template for TCR beta VDJ and CDR3 sequence profiling was genomic DNA. TCRdb re-analysed the reads in MiXCR, keeping a single row per CDR3 protein. In the table there are hundreds of thousands of distinct CDR3 sequences, less than 35% of which are singletons. The CDR3 extends over 15 amino acids. Germline V gene lookup returns CDR1 LGHDT and CDR2 YNNKEL (reference sequence). V was cut by 0 bases and J by 0 bases, with 9 bases left in between. Sequencing involved patients with CD8+CD57+ cell expansion previously shown by flow cytometry. Acquired aplastic anemia of severe grade affected all patients.

Sequenced material: sorted CD4+, CD8+, or CD8+CD57+ T cells (not recorded which) from PBMCs. The receptor was derived from a human donor with aplastic anemia. This chain links TRBV3-1 with TRBJ2-7; D is perhaps TRBD2 (6 bases). The CDR3 DNA is TGTGCCAGCAGCCAAGATTTGCGGGGCTCCTACGAGCAGTACTTC. Translated, it gives CASSQDLRGSYEQYF.